The 4 T cell receptor beta chains listed next were all sequenced from one sample in a study of blood T cell repertoires in COVID-19. The repertoire was sequenced with immunoSEQ multiplex PCR; TCRdb's copy has only in-frame clones and lacks some. The data contain 150,000 to 200,000 clones, more than 65% of them seen just once; the ten biggest clones take up 9.5% to 13%. Specimen: peripheral blood. The receptor set was obtained from a man between 65 and 85 years old with active or convalescent COVID-19.

This chain connects TRBV4-1 to TRBJ1-5; TRBD1 might be the D (6 bases). The germline V and J ends were trimmed by 4 bases and 9 bases, with 25 bases remaining between them. The CDR3 contains 17 residues. CDR1 and CDR2 from the germline V gene are MGHRA and YSYEKL. The CDR3 DNA reads TGCGCCAGCAGCCGACAGGCAATCGGGACACCCGAGGTGCCCCAGCATTTT. It codes for CASSRQAIGTPEVPQHF.

The chain uses TRBV6-2 or TRBV6-3 and TRBJ2-7; no definite D call. The CDR3 contains 14 residues. The V and J ends lost 6 bases and 7 bases respectively, with 19 bases between them. The germline gives CDR1 MNHEY, CDR2 SVGEGT. CDR3 coding DNA: TGTGCCAGCAGCACGGGTACAATTACGAGGGAGCAGTACTTC. The encoded protein is CASSTGTITREQYF.

The chain is built from TRBV2 and TRBJ2-5; the D gene is possibly TRBD2 (6 bases). V was pared by 8 bases and J by 1 base, with 17 bases between. Germline CDR1 reads SNHLY; CDR2 reads FYNNEI. The CDR3 runs 15 residues. The CDR3 region is CASPRRGESQETQYF. The CDR3 bases are TGTGCCAGCCCTAGGCGGGGAGAATCCCAAGAGACCCAGTACTTC. The variable domain in full, completed from reference TRBV2 and TRBJ2-5, reads EPEVTQTPSHQVTQMGQEVILRCVPISNHLYFYWYRQILGQKVEFLVSFYNNEISEKSEIFDDQFSVERPDGSNFTLKIRSTKLEDSAMYFCASPRRGESQETQYFGPGTRLLVL.

The V and J genes are TRBV7-2 and TRBJ2-7; 7 positions agree with TRBD1. J gave up 6 bases and V 5 bases, and 10 bases lay outside the gene matches. The germline gives CDR1 SGHTA, CDR2 FQGNSA. CDR3 length equals 14 residues. In DNA form, the CDR3 reads TGTGCCAGCAGCCCGCAGGGACAGCAAGGCGAGCAGTACTTC. Amino acids: CASSPQGQQGEQYF. The full variable domain, rest sourced from reference TRBV7-2 and TRBJ2-7, is GAGVSQSPSNKVTEKGKDVELRCDPISGHTALYWYRQSLGQGLEFLIYFQGNSAPDKSGLPSDRFSAERTGGSVSTLTIQRTQQEDSAVYLCASSPQGQQGEQYFGPGTRLTVT.